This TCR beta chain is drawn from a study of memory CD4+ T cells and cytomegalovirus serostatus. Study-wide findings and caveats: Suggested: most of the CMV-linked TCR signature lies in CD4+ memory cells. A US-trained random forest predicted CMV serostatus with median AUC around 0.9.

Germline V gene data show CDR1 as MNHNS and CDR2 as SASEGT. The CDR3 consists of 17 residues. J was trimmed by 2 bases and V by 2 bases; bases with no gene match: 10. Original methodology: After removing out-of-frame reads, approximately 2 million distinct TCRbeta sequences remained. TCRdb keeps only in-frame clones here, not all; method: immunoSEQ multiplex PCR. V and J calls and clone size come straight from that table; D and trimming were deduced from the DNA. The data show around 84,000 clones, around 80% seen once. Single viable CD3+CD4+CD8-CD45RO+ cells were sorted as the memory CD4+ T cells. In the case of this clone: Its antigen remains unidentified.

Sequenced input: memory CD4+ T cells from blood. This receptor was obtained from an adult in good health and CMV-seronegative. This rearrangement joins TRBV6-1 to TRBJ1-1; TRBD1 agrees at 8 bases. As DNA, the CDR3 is TGTGCCAGCAGTGAACCCGGGACAGGAATAGGTAACACTGAAGCTTTCTTT. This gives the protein CASSEPGTGIGNTEAFF.